This T cell receptor (beta chain) was observed in a study of control samples from healthy donors and cancer patients. Here immunoSEQ multiplex PCR was the method, and the copy in TCRdb shows in-frame clones only, minus some. The top ten clones hold around 9.3% of a sample with around 150,000 clones, roughly 94% of them seen once. The germline V gene encodes CDR1 SNHLY and CDR2 FYNNEI. The CDR3 extends over 14 amino acids. V was clipped by 5 bases and J by 2 bases, with 13 bases between them. Sequenced material: blood. The chain couples TRBV2 to TRBJ2-7; D is unclear. The receptor was isolated from a woman in her 40s in good health. CDR3 amino acids: CASSISPTTYEQYF. The CDR3 DNA sequence: TGTGCCAGCAGTATTTCTCCCACAACCTACGAGCAGTACTTC.